Listed here is a single T cell receptor (beta chain). The sample originates from a study of T cell changes during pregnancy in multiple sclerosis. The V gene lost 6 bases and the J gene lost 2 bases, with 12 bases spanning the gap. The CDR3 length is 14 residues. Per the germline V gene, CDR1 is ENHRY and CDR2 is SYGVKD. Sequencing was performed with immunoSEQ multiplex PCR; in TCRdb, only in-frame clones are kept and a portion is missing. The sample consists of about 92,000 clones, roughly nine tenths of them appearing once. The sequence came from a female donor with multiple sclerosis, enrolled in a pregnancy study. Here the sequenced sample was peripheral blood, taken in the first trimester of pregnancy. The chain employs TRBV10-3 and TRBJ2-3; weak D call: TRBD2 (6 bases). The CDR3 DNA is TGTGCCATCAGCAAAGCGGGTGACACAGATACGCAGTATTTT. The encoded protein is CAISKAGDTDTQYF.